This T cell receptor (beta chain) was sequenced for a study of T cell responses to AZD1222 COVID-19 vaccine. Study outcomes and limitations: At study baseline, merely more than 5 AZD1222 recipients were seropositive. Spike as a whole was targeted by vaccine-associated CD4 TCRs, dominant at 160-218 and 743-854. Donors were mostly white British, more females; clonal diversity possibly underestimated.

J gave up 2 bases and V 5 bases, and 9 bases lay outside the gene matches. Looked up from germline, CDR1 is KGHDR and CDR2 is SFDVKD. The CDR3 runs 16 residues. About this clone: The antigen is not known.

Assay: immunoSEQ multiplex PCR; the TCRdb copy retains only in-frame clones and omits some. The sample records tens of thousands of clones, 60% to 80% being singletons. Sequencing used peripheral blood, obtained on day 0 of AZD1222 vaccination. The receptor was derived from an adult in good health. The chain combines TRBV24-1 with TRBJ2-3; the match to TRBD1 covers 7 bases. The CDR3 DNA reads as TGTGCCACCAGTGCGGGACAGTATTCCACCACAGATACGCAGTATTTT. Translating it yields CATSAGQYSTTDTQYF.